This T cell receptor beta chain was observed in a study of T cell changes during pregnancy in multiple sclerosis. CDR1 and CDR2 (germline): SGHAT, FQNNGV. This CDR3 spans 20 amino acids. Unmatched junction bases numbered 14, after V lost 0 bases and J lost 0 bases. The protocol was immunoSEQ multiplex PCR, while the TCRdb copy is restricted to in-frame clones and leaves out a portion. This table has about 44,000 clones, roughly 90% appearing once. The source was CD4+ T cells from peripheral blood mononuclear cells, collected in the first trimester of pregnancy. The chain links TRBV11-2 to TRBJ2-7, with 10 bases that match TRBD2. This TCR was recovered from a female donor with multiple sclerosis, enrolled in a pregnancy study. CDR3 sequence: CASSLERGTSAFLPSYEQYF. The CDR3 DNA is TGTGCCAGCAGCTTAGAGAGGGGGACTAGCGCCTTTTTGCCCTCCTACGAGCAGTACTTC. Variable domain in full (rest from reference TRBV11-2 and TRBJ2-7): EAGVAQSPRYKIIEKRQSVAFWCNPISGHATLYWYQQILGQGPKLLIQFQNNGVVDDSQLPKDRFSAERLKGVDSTLKIQPAKLEDSAVYLCASSLERGTSAFLPSYEQYFGPGTRLTVT.